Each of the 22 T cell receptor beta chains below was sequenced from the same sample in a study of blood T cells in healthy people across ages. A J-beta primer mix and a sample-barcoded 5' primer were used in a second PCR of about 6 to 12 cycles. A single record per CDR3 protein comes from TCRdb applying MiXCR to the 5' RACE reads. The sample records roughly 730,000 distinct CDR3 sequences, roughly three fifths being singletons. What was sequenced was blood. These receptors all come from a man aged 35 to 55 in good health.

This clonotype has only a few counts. DNA of the CDR3: TGTGCCAGCAGTTACGGAGAGGCCTCTGGGGCCAACGTCCTGACTTTC. The encoded protein is CASSYGEASGANVLTF. The chain couples TRBV6-5 to TRBJ2-6; D is unresolved. Per germline, CDR1 MNHEY and CDR2 SVGAGI. This CDR3 has 16 residues. V lost 2 bases, J lost 0 bases, and 8 bases lay in between.

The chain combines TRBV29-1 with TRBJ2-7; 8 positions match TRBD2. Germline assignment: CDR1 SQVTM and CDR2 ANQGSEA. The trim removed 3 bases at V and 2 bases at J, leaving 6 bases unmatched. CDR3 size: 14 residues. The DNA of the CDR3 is TGCAGCGTTGAGGGTAGCGGGATGCCCTACGAGCAGTACTTC. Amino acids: CSVEGSGMPYEQYF.

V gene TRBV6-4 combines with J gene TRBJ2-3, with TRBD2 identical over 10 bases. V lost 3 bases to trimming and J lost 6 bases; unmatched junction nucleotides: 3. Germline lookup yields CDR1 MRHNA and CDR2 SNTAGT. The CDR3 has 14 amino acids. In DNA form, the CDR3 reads TGTGCCAGCAGTGAGGCTAGCGGGGGTGATACGCAGTATTTT. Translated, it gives CASSEASGGDTQYF.

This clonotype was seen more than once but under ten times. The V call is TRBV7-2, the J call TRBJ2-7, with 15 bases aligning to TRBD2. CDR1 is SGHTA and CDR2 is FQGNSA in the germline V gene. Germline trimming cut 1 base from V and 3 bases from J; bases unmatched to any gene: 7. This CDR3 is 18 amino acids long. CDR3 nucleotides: TGTGCCAGCAGCTTAGACGGGACTAGCGGGAGGTTGGACTACGAGCAGTACTTC. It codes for CASSLDGTSGRLDYEQYF.

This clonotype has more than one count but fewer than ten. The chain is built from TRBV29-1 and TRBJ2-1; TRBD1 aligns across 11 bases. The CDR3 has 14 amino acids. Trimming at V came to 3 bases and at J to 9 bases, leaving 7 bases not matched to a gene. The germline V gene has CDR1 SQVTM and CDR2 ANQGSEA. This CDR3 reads CSVDSGTGGGEQFF. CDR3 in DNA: TGCAGCGTTGATTCAGGGACAGGGGGGGGTGAGCAGTTCTTC.

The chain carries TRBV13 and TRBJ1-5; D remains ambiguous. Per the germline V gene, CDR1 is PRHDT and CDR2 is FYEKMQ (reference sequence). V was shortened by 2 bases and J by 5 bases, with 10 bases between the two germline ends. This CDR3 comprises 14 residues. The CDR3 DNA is TGTGCCAGCAGCTTAAGTGGGCCTGATCAGCCCCAGCATTTT. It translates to CASSLSGPDQPQHF.

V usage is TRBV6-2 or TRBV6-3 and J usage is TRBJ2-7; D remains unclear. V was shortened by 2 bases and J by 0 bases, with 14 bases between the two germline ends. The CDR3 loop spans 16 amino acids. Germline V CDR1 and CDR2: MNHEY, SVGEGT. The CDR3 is CASSYVAELSSYEQYF. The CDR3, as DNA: TGTGCCAGCAGTTACGTCGCGGAGTTAAGCTCCTACGAGCAGTACTTC.

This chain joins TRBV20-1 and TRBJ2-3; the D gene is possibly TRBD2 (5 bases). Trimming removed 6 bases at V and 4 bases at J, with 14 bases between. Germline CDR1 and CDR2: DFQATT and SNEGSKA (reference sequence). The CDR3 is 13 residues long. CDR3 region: CSAGGLGADTQYF. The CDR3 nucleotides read TGCAGTGCAGGAGGACTCGGGGCAGATACGCAGTATTTT.

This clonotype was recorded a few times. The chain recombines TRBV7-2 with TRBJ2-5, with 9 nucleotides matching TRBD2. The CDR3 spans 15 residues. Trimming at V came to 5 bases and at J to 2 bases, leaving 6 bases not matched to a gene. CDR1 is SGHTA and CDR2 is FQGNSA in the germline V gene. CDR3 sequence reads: CASSHQTSGQETQYF. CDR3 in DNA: TGTGCCAGCAGCCACCAGACTAGCGGTCAAGAGACCCAGTACTTC.

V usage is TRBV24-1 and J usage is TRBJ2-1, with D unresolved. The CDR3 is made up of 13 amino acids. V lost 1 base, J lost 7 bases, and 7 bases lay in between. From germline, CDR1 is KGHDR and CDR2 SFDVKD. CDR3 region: CATSDLNLNEQFF. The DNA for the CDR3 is TGTGCCACCAGTGATTTAAACCTTAATGAGCAGTTCTTC.

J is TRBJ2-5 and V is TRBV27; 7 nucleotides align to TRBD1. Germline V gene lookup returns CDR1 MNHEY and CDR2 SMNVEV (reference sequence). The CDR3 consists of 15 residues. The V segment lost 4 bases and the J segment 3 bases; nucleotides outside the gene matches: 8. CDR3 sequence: CASSSGQNRKETQYF. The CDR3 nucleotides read TGTGCCAGCAGTTCGGGACAGAACCGTAAAGAGACCCAGTACTTC.

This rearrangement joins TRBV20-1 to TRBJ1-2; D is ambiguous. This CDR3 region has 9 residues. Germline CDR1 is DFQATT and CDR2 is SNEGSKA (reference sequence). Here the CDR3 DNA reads TGCAGACCTAACTATGGCTACACCTTC. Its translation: CRPNYGYTF.

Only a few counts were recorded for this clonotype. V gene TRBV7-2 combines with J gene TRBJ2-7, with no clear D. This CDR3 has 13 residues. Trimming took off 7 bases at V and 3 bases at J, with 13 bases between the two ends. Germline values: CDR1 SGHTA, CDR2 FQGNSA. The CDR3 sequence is CASKALGIYEQYF. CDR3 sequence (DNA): TGTGCCAGCAAAGCTTTAGGAATCTACGAGCAGTACTTC. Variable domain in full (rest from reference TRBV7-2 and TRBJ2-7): GAGVSQSPSNKVTEKGKDVELRCDPISGHTALYWYRQSLGQGLEFLIYFQGNSAPDKSGLPSDRFSAERTGGSVSTLTIQRTQQEDSAVYLCASKALGIYEQYFGPGTRLTVT.

The CDR3 here is CASSQSSRGELFF. CDR3 in DNA: TGCGCCAGCAGTCAATCGTCTCGGGGGGAACTGTTTTTT. The chain has TRBV23-1 and TRBJ1-4; D is possibly TRBD1 (5 bases). TRBV23-1 is an open reading frame whose function is uncertain. Trimming took off 0 bases at V and 12 bases at J, with 11 bases between the two ends. The CDR3 sequence is 13 residues long.

CDR3 in DNA: TGTGCCAGCAGCTTAACTAGCTGGGGGGAGACCCAGTACTTC. Amino acids: CASSLTSWGETQYF. The gene calls are TRBV7-3 and TRBJ2-5; perhaps D is TRBD1 or TRBD2 (5 bases each). Germline CDR1 and CDR2: SGHTA and FQGTGA. This CDR3 is built from 14 residues. V dropped 0 bases and J dropped 5 bases, with 10 bases sitting between them.

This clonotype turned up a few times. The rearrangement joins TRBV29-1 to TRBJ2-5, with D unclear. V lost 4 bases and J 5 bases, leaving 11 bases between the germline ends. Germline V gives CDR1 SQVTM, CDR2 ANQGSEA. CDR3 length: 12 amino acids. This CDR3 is CSVGLVRETQYF. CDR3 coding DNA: TGCAGCGTTGGGCTCGTGAGGGAGACCCAGTACTTC.

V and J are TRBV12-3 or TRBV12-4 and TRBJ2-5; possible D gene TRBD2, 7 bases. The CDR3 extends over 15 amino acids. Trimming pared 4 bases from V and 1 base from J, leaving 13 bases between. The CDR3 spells CASSSGGRVQETQYF. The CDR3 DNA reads TGTGCCAGCAGTTCCGGGGGGCGGGTCCAAGAGACCCAGTACTTC.

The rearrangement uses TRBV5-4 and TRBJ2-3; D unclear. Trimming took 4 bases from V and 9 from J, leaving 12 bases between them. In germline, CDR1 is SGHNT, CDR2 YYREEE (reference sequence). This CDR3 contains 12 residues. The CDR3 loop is CASSPLEGTQYF. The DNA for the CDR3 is TGTGCCAGCAGCCCCCTCGAAGGAACGCAGTATTTT.

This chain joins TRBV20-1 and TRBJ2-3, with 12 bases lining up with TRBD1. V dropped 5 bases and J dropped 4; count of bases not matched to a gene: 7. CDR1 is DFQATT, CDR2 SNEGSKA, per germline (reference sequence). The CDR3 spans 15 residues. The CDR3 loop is CSAPWDRGRADTQYF. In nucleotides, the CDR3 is TGCAGTGCTCCCTGGGACAGGGGGCGCGCAGATACGCAGTATTTT.

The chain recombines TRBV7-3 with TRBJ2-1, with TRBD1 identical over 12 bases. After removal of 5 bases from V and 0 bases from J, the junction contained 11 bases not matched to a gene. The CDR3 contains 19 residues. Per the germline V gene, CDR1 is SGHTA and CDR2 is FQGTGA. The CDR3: CASSKPGQGASSSYNEQFF. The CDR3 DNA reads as TGTGCCAGCAGCAAACCGGGACAGGGGGCGTCGAGCTCCTACAATGAGCAGTTCTTC. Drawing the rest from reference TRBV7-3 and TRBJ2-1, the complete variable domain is GAGVSQTPSNKVTEKGKYVELRCDPISGHTALYWYRQSLGQGPEFLIYFQGTGAADDSGLPNDRFFAVRPEGSVSTLKIQRTERGDSAVYLCASSKPGQGASSSYNEQFFGPGTRLTVL.

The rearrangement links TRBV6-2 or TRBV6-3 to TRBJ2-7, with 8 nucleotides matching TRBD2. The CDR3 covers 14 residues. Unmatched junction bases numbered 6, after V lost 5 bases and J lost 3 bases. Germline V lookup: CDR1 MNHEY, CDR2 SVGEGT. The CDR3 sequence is CASSASGRLYEQYF. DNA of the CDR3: TGTGCCAGCAGTGCCAGCGGGAGACTCTACGAGCAGTACTTC.

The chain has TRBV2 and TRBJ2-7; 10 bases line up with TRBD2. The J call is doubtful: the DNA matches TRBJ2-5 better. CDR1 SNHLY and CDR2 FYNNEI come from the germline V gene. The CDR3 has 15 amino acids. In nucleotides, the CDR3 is TGTGCCAGCAGTGAAGGTTTGGGACTAGCGGAGACCCAGTACTTC. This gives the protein CASSEGLGLAETQYF.